The present T cell receptor beta chain was sequenced within a study of blood T cell repertoires in COVID-19. The wider study: From T cells, B-cell-depleted T cells, or PBMCs came the material, which was cDNA or gDNA.

Method: immunoSEQ multiplex PCR; TCRdb's copy keeps in-frame clones and lacks some. The table has fewer than 400,000 clones, around nine tenths seen once; the top ten hold less than 5.5%. CDR3 length equals 12 residues. The germline V gene encodes CDR1 MNHEY and CDR2 SVGAGI. V was trimmed by 8 bases and J by 0 bases, leaving 7 bases between them. The sequence derives from a man under 40 who had recovered from COVID-19. Sequencing input: PBMCs or T cells enriched from blood (not recorded which). This sequence joins TRBV6-5 and TRBJ1-1; D call uncertain. The CDR3 DNA reads TGTGCCAGCGGAACAGTGAACACTGAAGCTTTCTTT. Protein: CASGTVNTEAFF.